This TCR beta chain was sequenced during a study of shared clonotypes between healthy human individuals. Study observations and caveats: The small donor group covered limited genetic and exposure diversity.

The assay was immunoSEQ multiplex PCR, and TCRdb's table has in-frame clones only and misses some. The repertoire holds roughly 2,000,000 clones, about 94% seen once, with 1.2% in the top ten. Naivety among CD8 cells was defined by CD45RO negativity and positive CCR7 selection, thereby excluding terminally differentiated effector memory CD45RA+ cells. This clone was recorded only once. The antigen is not known. Other DNA sequences from this sample encode an identical CDR3 as well. The source is a man younger than 30 in good health. Material: naive CD8+ T cells sorted from blood.

CDR3 sequence: CASSLEGGLGDEQYF. The CDR3 coding sequence is TGCGCCAGCAGCCTAGAAGGGGGATTGGGGGACGAGCAGTACTTC. This chain joins TRBV5-1 and TRBJ2-7; D is perhaps TRBD1 (6 bases). The CDR3 has 15 amino acids. Germline lookup yields CDR1 SGHRS and CDR2 YFSETQ. V lost 4 bases to trimming and J lost 5 bases, with 19 bases between them.